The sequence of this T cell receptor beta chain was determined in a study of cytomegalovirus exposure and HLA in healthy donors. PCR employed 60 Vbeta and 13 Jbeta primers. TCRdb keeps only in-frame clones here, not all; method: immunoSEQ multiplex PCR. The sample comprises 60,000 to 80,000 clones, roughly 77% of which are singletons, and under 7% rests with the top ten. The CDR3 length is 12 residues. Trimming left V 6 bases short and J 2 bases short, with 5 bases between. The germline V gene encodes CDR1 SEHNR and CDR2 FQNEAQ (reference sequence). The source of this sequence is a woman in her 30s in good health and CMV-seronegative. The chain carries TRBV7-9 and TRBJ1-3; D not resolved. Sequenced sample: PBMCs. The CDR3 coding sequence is TGTGCCAGCAGTCTCCCTGGAAACACCATATATTTT. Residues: CASSLPGNTIYF. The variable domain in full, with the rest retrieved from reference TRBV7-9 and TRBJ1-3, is DTGVSQNPRHKITKRGQNVTFRCDPISEHNRLYWYRQTLGQGPEFLTYFQNEAQLEKSRLLSDRFSAERPKGSFSTLEIQRTEQGDSAMYLCASSLPGNTIYFGEGSWLTVV.